Given below is one T cell receptor (beta chain) in context. These data originate in a study of blood T cell repertoires in COVID-19. Turning to the study itself: Sources were T cells, B-cell-depleted T cells, or PBMCs; the material itself was cDNA or gDNA.

Source study methods: From reference gene primer amplification, estimates of nucleated cell counts were derived. Assay used: immunoSEQ multiplex PCR; TCRdb lists only in-frame clones, some missing. That table gives V, J and clone size, and the DNA gave D and trimming. The sample lists hundreds of thousands of clones, 80% to 90% seen once, with roughly 1.1% in the top ten. This CDR3 comprises 17 residues. V dropped 3 bases and J dropped 0 bases, with 15 bases sitting between them. This clonotype originated in a man aged 25 to 40 who had recovered from COVID-19. V usage is TRBV23-1 and J usage is TRBJ1-5; the D gene is possibly TRBD1 (6 bases). TRBV23-1 is flagged as an ORF with uncertain function. Sequences were obtained from PBMCs or T cells enriched from blood (not recorded which). The CDR3 DNA is TGCGCCAGCAGTCAGACAGGCCGGGTAAATAGCAATCAGCCCCAGCATTTT. Protein: CASSQTGRVNSNQPQHF.